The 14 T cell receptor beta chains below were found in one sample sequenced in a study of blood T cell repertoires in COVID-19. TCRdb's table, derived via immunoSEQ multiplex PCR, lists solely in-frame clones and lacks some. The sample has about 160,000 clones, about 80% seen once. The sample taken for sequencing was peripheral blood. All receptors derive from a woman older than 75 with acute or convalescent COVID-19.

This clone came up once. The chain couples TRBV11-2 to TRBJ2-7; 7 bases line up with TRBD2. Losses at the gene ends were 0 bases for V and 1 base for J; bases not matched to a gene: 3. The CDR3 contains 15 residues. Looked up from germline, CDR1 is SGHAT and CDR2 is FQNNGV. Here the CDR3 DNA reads TGTGCCAGCAGCTTAGAGGGTAGCGGGTCCTACGAGCAGTACTTC. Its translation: CASSLEGSGSYEQYF.

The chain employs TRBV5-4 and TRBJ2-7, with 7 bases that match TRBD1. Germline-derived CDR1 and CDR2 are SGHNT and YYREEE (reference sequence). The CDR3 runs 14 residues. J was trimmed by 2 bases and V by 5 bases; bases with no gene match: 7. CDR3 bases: TGTGCCAGCAGTGAAGGACAGGCCGCCTACGAGCAGTACTTC. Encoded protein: CASSEGQAAYEQYF.

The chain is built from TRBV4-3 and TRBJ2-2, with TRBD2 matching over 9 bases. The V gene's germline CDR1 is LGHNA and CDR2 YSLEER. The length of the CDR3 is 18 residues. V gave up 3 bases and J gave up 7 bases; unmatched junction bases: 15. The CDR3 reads CASSQLRGSGRRGGELFF. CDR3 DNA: TGCGCCAGCAGCCAGCTAAGGGGTAGCGGGAGAAGAGGCGGGGAGCTGTTTTTT.

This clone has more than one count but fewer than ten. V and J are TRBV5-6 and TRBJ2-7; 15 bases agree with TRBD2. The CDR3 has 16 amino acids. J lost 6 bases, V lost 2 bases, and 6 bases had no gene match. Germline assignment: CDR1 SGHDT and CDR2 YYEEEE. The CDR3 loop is CASSFRTSGRASEQYF. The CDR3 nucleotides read TGTGCCAGCAGCTTCCGGACTAGCGGGAGGGCGAGCGAGCAGTACTTC.

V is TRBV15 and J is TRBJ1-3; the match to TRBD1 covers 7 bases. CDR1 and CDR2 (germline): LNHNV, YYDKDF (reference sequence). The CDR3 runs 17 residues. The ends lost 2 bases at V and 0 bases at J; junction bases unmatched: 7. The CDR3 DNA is TGTGCCACCAGCAGACGGGCAGGGGGTGGCTCTGGAAACACCATATATTTT. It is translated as CATSRRAGGGSGNTIYF.

CDR3 sequence reads: CASSPPTAMNTEAFF. The CDR3 region has the DNA TGTGCCAGCTCACCGCCGACAGCGATGAACACTGAAGCTTTCTTT. The chain uses TRBV18 and TRBJ1-1, with TRBD1 as a possible D gene (5 bases). CDR3 size: 15 residues. Trimming shortened V by 3 bases and J by 0 bases, and 11 bases separated the two germline ends. Germline CDR1 and CDR2: KGHSH and LQKENI. Filled out from reference TRBV18 and TRBJ1-1, the complete variable domain reads NAGVMQNPRHLVRRRGQEARLRCSPMKGHSHVYWYRQLPEEGLKFMVYLQKENIIDESGMPKERFSAEFPKEGPSILRIQQVVRGDSAAYFCASSPPTAMNTEAFFGQGTRLTVV.

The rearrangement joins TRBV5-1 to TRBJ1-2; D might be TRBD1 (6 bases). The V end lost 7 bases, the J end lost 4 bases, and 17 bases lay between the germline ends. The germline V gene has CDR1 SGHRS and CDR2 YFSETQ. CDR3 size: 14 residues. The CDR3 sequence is CASGALDRSYGYTF. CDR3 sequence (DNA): TGCGCCAGCGGAGCCTTAGACAGGTCCTATGGCTACACCTTC.

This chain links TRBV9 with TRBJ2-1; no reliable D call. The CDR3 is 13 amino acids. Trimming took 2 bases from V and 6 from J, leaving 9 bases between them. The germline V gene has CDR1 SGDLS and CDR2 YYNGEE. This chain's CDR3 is CASSVTLRNEQFF. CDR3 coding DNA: TGTGCCAGCAGCGTGACTCTCCGCAATGAGCAGTTCTTC.

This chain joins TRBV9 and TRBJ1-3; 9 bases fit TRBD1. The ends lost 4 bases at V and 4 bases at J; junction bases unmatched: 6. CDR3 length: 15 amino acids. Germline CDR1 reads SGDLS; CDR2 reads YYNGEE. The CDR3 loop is CASSRDRGTGNTIYF. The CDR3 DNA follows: TGTGCCAGCAGCCGAGACAGGGGGACAGGAAACACCATATATTTT.

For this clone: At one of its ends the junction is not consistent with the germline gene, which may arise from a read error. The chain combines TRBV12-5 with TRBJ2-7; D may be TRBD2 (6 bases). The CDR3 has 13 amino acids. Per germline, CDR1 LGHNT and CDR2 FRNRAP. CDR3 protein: CASGLGSRDLESF. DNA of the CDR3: TGTGCTAGTGGTTTGGGATCCCGGGACTTGGAGAGTTTC.

The CDR3 sequence: CASSSRVGQHF. The CDR3 nucleotides read TGTGCCAGCAGTAGCCGGGTCGGCCAGCATTTT. This sequence joins TRBV6-2 or TRBV6-3 and TRBJ1-5, with D unresolved. This CDR3 comprises 11 residues. CDR1 is MNHEY and CDR2 is SVGEGT in the germline V gene. The V gene lost 5 bases and the J gene lost 12 bases, with 11 bases spanning the gap.

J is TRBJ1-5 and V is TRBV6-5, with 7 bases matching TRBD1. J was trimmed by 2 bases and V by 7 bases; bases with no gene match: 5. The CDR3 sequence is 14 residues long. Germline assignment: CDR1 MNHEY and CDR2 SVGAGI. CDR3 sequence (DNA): TGTGCCAGCATTTGGACAGGTGGCAATCAGCCCCAGCATTTT. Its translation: CASIWTGGNQPQHF.

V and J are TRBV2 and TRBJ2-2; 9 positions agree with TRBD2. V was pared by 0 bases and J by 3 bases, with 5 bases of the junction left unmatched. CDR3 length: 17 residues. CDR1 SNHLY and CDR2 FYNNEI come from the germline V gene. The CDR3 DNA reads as TGTGCCAGCAGTGAAGCTAGCGGGAGCCATGACACCGGGGAGCTGTTTTTT. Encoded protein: CASSEASGSHDTGELFF. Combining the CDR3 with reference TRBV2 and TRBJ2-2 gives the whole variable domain EPEVTQTPSHQVTQMGQEVILRCVPISNHLYFYWYRQILGQKVEFLVSFYNNEISEKSEIFDDQFSVERPDGSNFTLKIRSTKLEDSAMYFCASSEASGSHDTGELFFGEGSRLTVL.

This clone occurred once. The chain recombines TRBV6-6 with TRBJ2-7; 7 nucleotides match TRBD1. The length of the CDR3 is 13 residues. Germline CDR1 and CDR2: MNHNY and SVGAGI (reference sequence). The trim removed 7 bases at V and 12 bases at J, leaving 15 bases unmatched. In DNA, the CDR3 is TGTGCCAGCACGGAATACGCGGAGGACAGGCCGTACTTC. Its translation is CASTEYAEDRPYF.